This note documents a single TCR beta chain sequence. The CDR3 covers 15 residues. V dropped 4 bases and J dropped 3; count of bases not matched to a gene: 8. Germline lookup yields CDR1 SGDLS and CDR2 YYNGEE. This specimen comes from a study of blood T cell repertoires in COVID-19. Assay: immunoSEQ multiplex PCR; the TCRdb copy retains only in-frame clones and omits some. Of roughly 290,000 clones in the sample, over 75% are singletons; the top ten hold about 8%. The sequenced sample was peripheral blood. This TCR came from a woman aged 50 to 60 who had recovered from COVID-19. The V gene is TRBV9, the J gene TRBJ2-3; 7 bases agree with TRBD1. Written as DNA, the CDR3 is TGTGCCAGCAGCCTCCAACAGGGGTTGACAGATACGCAGTATTTT. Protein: CASSLQQGLTDTQYF.